Shown below are 3 T cell receptor beta chains from a single sample sequenced in a study of blood T cell repertoires in COVID-19. Profiling relied on immunoSEQ multiplex PCR, and the TCRdb table lists in-frame clones only, not all of them. The data hold approximately 90,000 clones, with over 70% observed a single time. Sequences were obtained from peripheral blood. The receptors here all came from a man older than 75 with active or convalescent COVID-19.

V is TRBV7-6 and J is TRBJ1-3; the match to TRBD1 covers 7 bases. Per the germline V gene, CDR1 is SGHVS and CDR2 is FNYEAQ. V lost 5 bases, J lost 0 bases, and 7 bases stayed unmatched. This CDR3 has 16 residues. In nucleotides, the CDR3 is TGTGCCAGCAGCGTCGCGGGACAGCACTCTGGAAACACCATATATTTT. It is translated as CASSVAGQHSGNTIYF.

This clone was seen a single time. This chain links TRBV7-2 with TRBJ2-1, with 15 bases lining up with TRBD2. With 3 bases clipped from V and 4 bases from J, the junction kept 7 bases outside the gene matches. This CDR3 is 18 amino acids long. The germline V gene encodes CDR1 SGHTA and CDR2 FQGNSA. CDR3 DNA sequence: TGTGCCAGCAGCTTGGTGCAGGGACTAGCGGGGGGATACAATGAGCAGTTCTTC. This encodes CASSLVQGLAGGYNEQFF. Full variable domain (rest looked up from reference TRBV7-2 and TRBJ2-1): GAGVSQSPSNKVTEKGKDVELRCDPISGHTALYWYRQSLGQGLEFLIYFQGNSAPDKSGLPSDRFSAERTGGSVSTLTIQRTQQEDSAVYLCASSLVQGLAGGYNEQFFGPGTRLTVL.

This clone is a singleton in its sample. V is TRBV5-1 and J is TRBJ2-5, with 11 bases fitting TRBD2. The germline gives CDR1 SGHRS, CDR2 YFSETQ. The CDR3 is 16 amino acids. The V segment lost 4 bases and the J segment 2 bases; nucleotides outside the gene matches: 7. CDR3 sequence reads: CASSKTSGGLQETQYF. CDR3 in DNA: TGCGCCAGCAGCAAAACTAGCGGGGGCCTTCAAGAGACCCAGTACTTC. Complete variable domain (other parts from reference TRBV5-1 and TRBJ2-5): KAGVTQTPRYLIKTRGQQVTLSCSPISGHRSVSWYQQTPGQGLQFLFEYFSETQRNKGNFPGRFSGRQFSNSRSEMNVSTLELGDSALYLCASSKTSGGLQETQYFGPGTRLLVL.